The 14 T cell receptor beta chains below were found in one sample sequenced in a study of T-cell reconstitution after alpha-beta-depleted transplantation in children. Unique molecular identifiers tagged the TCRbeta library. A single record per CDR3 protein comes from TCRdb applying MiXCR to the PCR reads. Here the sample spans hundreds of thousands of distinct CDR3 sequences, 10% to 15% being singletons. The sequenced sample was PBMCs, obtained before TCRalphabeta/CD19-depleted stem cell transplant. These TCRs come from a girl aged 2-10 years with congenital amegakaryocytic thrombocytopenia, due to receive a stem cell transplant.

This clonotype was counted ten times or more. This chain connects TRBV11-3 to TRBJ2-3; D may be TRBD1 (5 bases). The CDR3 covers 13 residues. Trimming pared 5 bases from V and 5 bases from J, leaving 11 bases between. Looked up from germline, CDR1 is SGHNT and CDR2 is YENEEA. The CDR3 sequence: CASSPWQGDTQYF. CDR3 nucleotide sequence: TGTGCCAGCAGCCCATGGCAGGGAGATACGCAGTATTTT.

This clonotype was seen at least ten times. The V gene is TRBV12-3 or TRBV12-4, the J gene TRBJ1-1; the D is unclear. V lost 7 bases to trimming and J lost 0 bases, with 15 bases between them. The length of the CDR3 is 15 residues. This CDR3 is CASTPTAQVNTEAFF. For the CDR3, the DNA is TGTGCCAGCACTCCAACCGCGCAGGTGAACACTGAAGCTTTCTTT.

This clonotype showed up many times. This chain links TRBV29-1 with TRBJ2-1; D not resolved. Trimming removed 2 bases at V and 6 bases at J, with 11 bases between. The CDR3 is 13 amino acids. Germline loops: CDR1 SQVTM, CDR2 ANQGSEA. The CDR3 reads CSVETTVGNEQFF. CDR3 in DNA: TGCAGCGTTGAAACGACCGTAGGCAATGAGCAGTTCTTC.

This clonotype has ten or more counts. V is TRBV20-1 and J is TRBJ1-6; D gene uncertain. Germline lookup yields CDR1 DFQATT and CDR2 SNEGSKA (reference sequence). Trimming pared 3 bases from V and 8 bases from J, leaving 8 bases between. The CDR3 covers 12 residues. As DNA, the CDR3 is TGCAGTGCTAGTCGGGAGCATTCACCCCTCCACTTT. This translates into CSASREHSPLHF.

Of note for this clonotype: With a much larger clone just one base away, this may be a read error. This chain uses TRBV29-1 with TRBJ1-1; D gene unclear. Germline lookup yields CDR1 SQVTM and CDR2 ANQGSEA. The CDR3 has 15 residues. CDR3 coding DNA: TGCTGTGCCAGATTGGCGTCCTTGCGGGTCACTGAAGCTTTCTTT. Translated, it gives CCARLASLRVTEAFF.

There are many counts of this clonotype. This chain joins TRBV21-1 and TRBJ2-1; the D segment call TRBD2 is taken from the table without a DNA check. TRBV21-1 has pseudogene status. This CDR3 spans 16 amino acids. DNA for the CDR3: TGTGCCAGCAGCAAAGCCAGCGGGAGGCCTTACAATGAGCAGTTCTTC. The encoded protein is CASSKASGRPYNEQFF.

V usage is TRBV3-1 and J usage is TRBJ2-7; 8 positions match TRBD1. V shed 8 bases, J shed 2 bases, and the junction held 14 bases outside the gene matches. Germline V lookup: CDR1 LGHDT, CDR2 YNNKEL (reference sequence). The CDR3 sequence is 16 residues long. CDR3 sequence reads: CASSSFPGQAPYEQYF. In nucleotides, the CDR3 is TGTGCCAGCTCCTCATTTCCGGGACAGGCCCCCTACGAGCAGTACTTC.

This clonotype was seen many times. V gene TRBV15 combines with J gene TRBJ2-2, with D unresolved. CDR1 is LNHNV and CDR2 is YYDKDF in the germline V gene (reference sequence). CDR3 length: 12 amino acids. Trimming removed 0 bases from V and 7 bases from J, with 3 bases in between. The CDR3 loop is CATSRDSGELFF. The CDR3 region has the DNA TGTGCCACCAGCAGAGATAGCGGGGAGCTGTTTTTT.

CDR3 sequence (DNA): TGTGCCAGCAGGCGCACAGAATTTGATACGCAGTATTTT. Its translation is CASRRTEFDTQYF. The chain recombines TRBV5-5 with TRBJ2-3; D is unresolved. The CDR3 is 13 amino acids. Germline V lookup: CDR1 SGHKS, CDR2 YYEKEE (reference sequence). Trimming stripped 5 bases from V and 6 bases from J, with 13 bases between.

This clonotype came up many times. In DNA form, the CDR3 reads TGCAGTGCTCAAATATCAGATACGCAGTATTTT. It codes for CSAQISDTQYF. The chain combines TRBV20-1 with TRBJ2-3; D is undetermined. Germline V gene sequence: CDR1 DFQATT, CDR2 SNEGSKA (reference sequence). The CDR3 runs 11 residues. V was shortened by 5 bases and J by 4 bases, with 7 bases between the two germline ends.

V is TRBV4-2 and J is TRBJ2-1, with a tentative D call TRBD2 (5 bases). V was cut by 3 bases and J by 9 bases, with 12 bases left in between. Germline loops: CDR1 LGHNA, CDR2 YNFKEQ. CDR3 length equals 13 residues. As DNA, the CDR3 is TGTGCCAGCAGCCAGGGAATACGGGGTGAGCAGTTCTTC. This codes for CASSQGIRGEQFF.

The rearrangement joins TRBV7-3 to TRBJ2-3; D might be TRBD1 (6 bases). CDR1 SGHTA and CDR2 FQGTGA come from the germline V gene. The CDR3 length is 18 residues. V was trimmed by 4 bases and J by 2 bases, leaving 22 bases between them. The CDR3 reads CASSSDGTRGPYTDTQYF. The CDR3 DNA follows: TGTGCCAGCAGCTCGGATGGAACCAGGGGCCCTTACACAGATACGCAGTATTTT.

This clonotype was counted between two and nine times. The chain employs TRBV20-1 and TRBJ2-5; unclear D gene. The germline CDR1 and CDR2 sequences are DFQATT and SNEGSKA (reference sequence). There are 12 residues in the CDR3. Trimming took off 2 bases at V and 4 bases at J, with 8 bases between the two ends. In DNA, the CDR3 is TGCAGTGCTAGATACGGGCTAGAGACCCAGTACTTC. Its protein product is CSARYGLETQYF.

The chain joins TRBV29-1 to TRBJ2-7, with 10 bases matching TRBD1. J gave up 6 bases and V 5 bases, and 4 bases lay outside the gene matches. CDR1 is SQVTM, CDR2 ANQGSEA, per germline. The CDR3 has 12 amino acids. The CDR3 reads CSVRGQGREQYF. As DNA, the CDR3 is TGCAGCGTTCGGGGACAGGGGCGCGAGCAGTACTTC.